This T cell receptor beta chain was found in a study of cytomegalovirus exposure and HLA in healthy donors. Findings and limits, study-wide: Presence/absence results assume similar sequencing depth per donor, which may not hold. Per published accounts, TCR beta sequences correctly predicted the HLA-A and HLA-B alleles of most subjects. A later analysis showed HLA-associated TCR beta chains outstripping equally common others in clonal expansion.

This clone was observed a handful of times. Its antigen is not known. This CDR3 spans 15 amino acids. The germline V and J ends were trimmed by 0 bases and 1 base, with 7 bases remaining between them. Germline V gives CDR1 SGHDT, CDR2 YYEEEE. 13 Jbeta primers and 60 Vbeta primers were used for the PCR. Profiling relied on immunoSEQ multiplex PCR, and the TCRdb table lists in-frame clones only, not all of them. The table lists over 90,000 clones, roughly 85% of them singletons. This sequence was found in a man aged 40-55 years in good health and CMV-seronegative. Sample: PBMCs. V and J are TRBV5-6 and TRBJ2-2; D possibly corresponds to TRBD1 (6 bases). CDR3: CASSLVDRNTGELFF. The CDR3 region has the DNA TGTGCCAGCAGCTTGGTGGACAGGAACACCGGGGAGCTGTTTTTT.